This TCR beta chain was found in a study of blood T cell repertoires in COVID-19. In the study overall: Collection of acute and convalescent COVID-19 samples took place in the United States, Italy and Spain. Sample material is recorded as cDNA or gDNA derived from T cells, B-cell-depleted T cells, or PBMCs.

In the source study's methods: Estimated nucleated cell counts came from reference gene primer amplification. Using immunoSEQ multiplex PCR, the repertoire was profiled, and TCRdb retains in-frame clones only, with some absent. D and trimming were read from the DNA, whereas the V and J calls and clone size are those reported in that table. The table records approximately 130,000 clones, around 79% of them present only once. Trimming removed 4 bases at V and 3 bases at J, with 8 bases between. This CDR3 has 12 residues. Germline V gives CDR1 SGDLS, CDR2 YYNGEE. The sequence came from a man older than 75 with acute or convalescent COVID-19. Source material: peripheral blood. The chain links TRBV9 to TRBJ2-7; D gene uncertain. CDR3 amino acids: CASSPDNYEQYF. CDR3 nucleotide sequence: TGTGCCAGCAGCCCCGACAACTACGAGCAGTACTTC.